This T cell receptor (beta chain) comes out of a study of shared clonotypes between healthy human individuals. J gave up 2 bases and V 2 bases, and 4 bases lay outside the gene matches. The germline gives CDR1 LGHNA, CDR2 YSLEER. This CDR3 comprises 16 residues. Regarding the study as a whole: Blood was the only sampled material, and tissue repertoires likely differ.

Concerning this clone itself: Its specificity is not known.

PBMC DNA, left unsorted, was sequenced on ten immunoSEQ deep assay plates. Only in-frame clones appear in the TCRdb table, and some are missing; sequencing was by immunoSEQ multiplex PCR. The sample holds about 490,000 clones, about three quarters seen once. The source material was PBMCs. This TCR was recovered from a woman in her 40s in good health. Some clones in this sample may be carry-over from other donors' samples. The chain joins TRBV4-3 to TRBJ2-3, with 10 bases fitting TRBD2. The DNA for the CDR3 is TGCGCCAGCAGCCAATTAACTAGCGGGGACACAGATACGCAGTATTTT. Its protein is CASSQLTSGDTDTQYF.